A selection of T cell receptor beta chains follows, all from one sample in a study of cytomegalovirus exposure and HLA in healthy donors. Generated by immunoSEQ multiplex PCR, the TCRdb table keeps only in-frame clones and is missing some. Of over 150,000 clones in the sample, approximately 82% were seen once. The sample comprised PBMCs. These receptors came from a girl aged 2-10 years in good health and CMV-seropositive. The CDR3 runs from the conserved cysteine through the conserved F or W. Fields, in order: J gene, clone size, V gene, D gene, CDR3 DNA, CDR3 protein. D genes are given only for firm matches. Not every row has a clone size; where given, it reads once, few, many or a size class.

j_call: TRBJ2-5; clone_size: NA; v_call: TRBV28; d_call: NA; cdr3_nt: TGTGCCAGCAGTCCCCCCCTTGGAGGTAGCTTTACCCCGGGAGAGACCCAGTACTTC; cdr3_aa: CASSPPLGGSFTPGETQYF
j_call: TRBJ2-4; clone_size: NA; v_call: TRBV28; d_call: NA; cdr3_nt: TGTGCCAGCAATCAGGGTAATCCCAAAAACATTCAGTACTTC; cdr3_aa: CASNQGNPKNIQYF
j_call: TRBJ2-1; clone_size: NA; v_call: TRBV14; d_call: NA; cdr3_nt: TGTGCCAGCAGCCAAGCTCTGGTGGGAGCATTCTACAATGAGCAGTTCTTC; cdr3_aa: CASSQALVGAFYNEQFF
j_call: TRBJ1-4; clone_size: NA; v_call: TRBV30; d_call: NA; cdr3_nt: TGTGCCTGGAGGACATCTCCTCAGGGGAAAGTGGAAAAACTGTTTTTT; cdr3_aa: CAWRTSPQGKVEKLFF
j_call: TRBJ2-7; clone_size: NA; v_call: TRBV19; d_call: NA; cdr3_nt: TGTGCCAGTAGTATGGCGGGGTTGTACCCCTACGAGCAGTACTTC; cdr3_aa: CASSMAGLYPYEQYF
j_call: TRBJ1-2; clone_size: NA; v_call: TRBV5-1; d_call: NA; cdr3_nt: TGCGCCAGCAGCTTGCCAGGAATCTATGGCTACACCTTC; cdr3_aa: CASSLPGIYGYTF
j_call: TRBJ1-1; clone_size: NA; v_call: TRBV5-6; d_call: NA; cdr3_nt: TGTGCCAGCAGTTTGAATTCAGCTGAAGCTTTCTTT; cdr3_aa: CASSLNSAEAFF
j_call: TRBJ1-1; clone_size: NA; v_call: TRBV7-2; d_call: TRBD1; cdr3_nt: TGTGCCAGCAGCTTAGCCCTGGACAGGGGAGCTTTCTTT; cdr3_aa: CASSLALDRGAFF
j_call: TRBJ2-1; clone_size: once; v_call: TRBV29-1; d_call: NA; cdr3_nt: TGCAGCGGGACTCGCTCCTACAATGAGCAGTTCTTC; cdr3_aa: CSGTRSYNEQFF
j_call: TRBJ1-6; clone_size: NA; v_call: TRBV5-4; d_call: NA; cdr3_nt: TGTGCCAGCAGCTTGGCGGACAGAAATTCACCCCTCCACTTT; cdr3_aa: CASSLADRNSPLHF
j_call: TRBJ1-2; clone_size: once; v_call: TRBV19; d_call: NA; cdr3_nt: TGTGCCAGTAGACTACAGGGTTGGGGCTATGGCTACACCTTC; cdr3_aa: CASRLQGWGYGYTF
j_call: TRBJ1-1; clone_size: NA; v_call: TRBV19; d_call: NA; cdr3_nt: TGTGCCAGTAGTCCAAGGGAGGGGCATTCGGCTTTCTTT; cdr3_aa: CASSPREGHSAFF
j_call: TRBJ2-1; clone_size: NA; v_call: TRBV10-1; d_call: NA; cdr3_nt: TGCGCCAGCAGTGAGATTAACGGTAAAGAGCAGTTCTTC; cdr3_aa: CASSEINGKEQFF
j_call: TRBJ2-7; clone_size: NA; v_call: TRBV6-1; d_call: TRBD2; cdr3_nt: TGTGCCAGCAGCAGATACCTTCTAGCGGGCGAGCAGTACTTC; cdr3_aa: CASSRYLLAGEQYF
j_call: TRBJ2-2; clone_size: once; v_call: TRBV11-3; d_call: NA; cdr3_nt: TGTGCCAGCAGCTCAGAGAGGGCCGGGGAGCTGTTTTTT; cdr3_aa: CASSSERAGELFF
j_call: TRBJ1-5; clone_size: NA; v_call: TRBV13; d_call: NA; cdr3_nt: TGTGCCAGCAGCTTAGGCCGGGGGGCAGGCTATCAGCCCCAGCATTTT; cdr3_aa: CASSLGRGAGYQPQHF
j_call: TRBJ2-7; clone_size: NA; v_call: TRBV7-2; d_call: TRBD2; cdr3_nt: TGTGCCAGCAGCTTACGAGATGGACTTGGGACTACCCCGCGCGAGCAGTACTTC; cdr3_aa: CASSLRDGLGTTPREQYF
j_call: TRBJ1-5; clone_size: NA; v_call: TRBV19; d_call: TRBD1; cdr3_nt: TGTGCCAGTAGTTCTCAGGGGCGGACAGGGGCCCAGCATTTT; cdr3_aa: CASSSQGRTGAQHF
j_call: TRBJ2-3; clone_size: NA; v_call: TRBV7-7; d_call: NA; cdr3_nt: TGTGCTAGCAGCTTGAGTCTGAACAGTGCAGATACGCAGTATTTT; cdr3_aa: CASSLSLNSADTQYF
j_call: TRBJ1-3; clone_size: NA; v_call: TRBV7-6; d_call: TRBD1; cdr3_nt: TGTGCCAGCAGCTCGGGACAGGGGGACTCTGGAAACACCATATATTTT; cdr3_aa: CASSSGQGDSGNTIYF
j_call: TRBJ1-6; clone_size: NA; v_call: TRBV2; d_call: TRBD1; cdr3_nt: TGTGCCAGCAGGGGGGTTGGGACAGGGGTTGTCAGCTCCTATAATTCACCCCTCCACTTT; cdr3_aa: CASRGVGTGVVSSYNSPLHF
j_call: TRBJ2-7; clone_size: NA; v_call: TRBV27; d_call: TRBD1; cdr3_nt: TGTGCCAGCAGTTTAACCGGGACAGGGGCCTACGAGCAGTACTTC; cdr3_aa: CASSLTGTGAYEQYF
j_call: TRBJ2-1; clone_size: NA; v_call: TRBV7-6; d_call: NA; cdr3_nt: TGTGCCAGCACCCTAGGAGATGAGCAGTTCTTC; cdr3_aa: CASTLGDEQFF
j_call: TRBJ2-7; clone_size: NA; v_call: TRBV5-1; d_call: TRBD1; cdr3_nt: TGCGCCAGCAGCTTGTTCAGGGGGAGTAGTTCCTACGAGCAGTACTTC; cdr3_aa: CASSLFRGSSSYEQYF
j_call: TRBJ1-4; clone_size: once; v_call: TRBV18; d_call: TRBD1; cdr3_nt: TGTGCCAGCTCACGGACAGGACAACTGGATGAAAAACTGTTTTTT; cdr3_aa: CASSRTGQLDEKLFF
j_call: TRBJ2-1; clone_size: few; v_call: TRBV4-2; d_call: TRBD2; cdr3_nt: TGTGCCAGCAGCCAAGGACCGAGACTAGCTAGCAATGAGCAGTTCTTC; cdr3_aa: CASSQGPRLASNEQFF